This TCR beta chain was identified during a study of glioma-infiltrating T cells after dendritic cell vaccination. Study-level information: The vaccine used monocyte-derived dendritic cells pulsed overnight with autologous tumor lysate. Study-level findings and limits: Higher TCR clonality did not directly relate to longer survival.

A word on this clone: Its cognate antigen is unknown.

Germline CDR1 is MNHEY and CDR2 is SMNVEV (reference sequence). This CDR3 has 15 amino acids. Trimming left V 5 bases short and J 0 bases short, with 11 bases between. Clones were read by immunoSEQ multiplex PCR, and TCRdb kept only the in-frame ones, dropping some. Of about 32,000 clones listed, around nine tenths are singletons. The chain couples TRBV27 to TRBJ1-5, with D maybe TRBD1 (5 bases). Source: blood, taken before dendritic cell vaccination. The sequence was obtained from a human donor with glioblastoma. The chain's CDR3 is CASSPGTYSNQPQHF. The CDR3 coding sequence is TGTGCCAGCAGTCCGGGGACTTATAGCAATCAGCCCCAGCATTTT.